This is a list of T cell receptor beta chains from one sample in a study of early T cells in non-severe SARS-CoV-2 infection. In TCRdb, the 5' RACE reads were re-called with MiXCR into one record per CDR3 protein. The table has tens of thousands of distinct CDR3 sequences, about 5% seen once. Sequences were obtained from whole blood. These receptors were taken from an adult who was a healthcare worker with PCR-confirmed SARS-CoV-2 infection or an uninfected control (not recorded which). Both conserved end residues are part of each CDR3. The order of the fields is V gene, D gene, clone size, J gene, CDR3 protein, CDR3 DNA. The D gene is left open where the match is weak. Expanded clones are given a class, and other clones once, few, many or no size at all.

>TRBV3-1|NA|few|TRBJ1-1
CASSHSPWLEAFF
TGTGCCAGCAGCCATTCGCCCTGGCTTGAAGCTTTCTTT
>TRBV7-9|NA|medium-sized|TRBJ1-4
CASSSSRMDRANEKLFF
TGTGCCAGCAGCTCAAGTCGGATGGACCGCGCTAATGAAAAACTGTTTTTT
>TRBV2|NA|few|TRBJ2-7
CASSEALFEQYF
TGTGCCAGCAGTGAAGCGCTTTTCGAGCAGTACTTC
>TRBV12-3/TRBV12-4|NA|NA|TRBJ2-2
CASTAGQNTGELFF
TGTGCCAGCACTGCGGGACAGAACACCGGGGAGCTGTTTTTT
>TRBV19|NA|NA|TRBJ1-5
CASIAGTTVIGRNQPQHF
TGTGCCAGTATCGCCGGGACGACCGTTATTGGGCGCAATCAGCCCCAGCATTTT
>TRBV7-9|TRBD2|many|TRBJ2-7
CASPSGGASGEQYF
TGTGCCAGCCCGAGCGGGGGGGCATCTGGCGAGCAGTACTTC
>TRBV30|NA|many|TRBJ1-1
CAWSVGNTEAFF
TGTGCCTGGAGTGTAGGTAACACTGAAGCTTTCTTT
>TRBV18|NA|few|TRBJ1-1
CASSKGTGTEAFF
TGTGCCAGCTCGAAGGGGACGGGCACTGAAGCTTTCTTT
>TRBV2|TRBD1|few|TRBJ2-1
CASSEPLDRQSSYNEQFF
TGTGCCAGCAGTGAACCCCTGGACAGGCAGAGCTCCTACAATGAGCAGTTCTTC
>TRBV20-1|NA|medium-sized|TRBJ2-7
CSAAPPGHYSYEQYF
TGCAGTGCTGCACCCCCGGGACATTACTCCTACGAGCAGTACTTC
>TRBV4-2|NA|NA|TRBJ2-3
CASSQDLGTDTQYF
TGTGCCAGCAGCCAAGATCTTGGCACAGATACGCAGTATTTT
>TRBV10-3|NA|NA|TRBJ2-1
CAISGESYNEQFF
TGTGCCATCAGTGGGGAGTCCTACAATGAGCAGTTCTTC
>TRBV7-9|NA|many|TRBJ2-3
CASSSLAPPTDTQYF
TGTGCCAGCAGCTCCCTAGCCCCACCCACAGATACGCAGTATTTT
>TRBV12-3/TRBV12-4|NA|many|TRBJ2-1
CASSWRQGRGNEQFF
TGTGCCAGCAGTTGGCGCCAGGGGCGAGGGAATGAGCAGTTCTTC
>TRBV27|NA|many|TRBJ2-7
CASSSLLNSYEQYF
TGTGCCAGCAGTTCTTTGCTCAACTCCTACGAGCAGTACTTC
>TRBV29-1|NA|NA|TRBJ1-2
CSVVQGGYGYTF
TGCAGCGTTGTACAGGGAGGATATGGCTACACCTTC
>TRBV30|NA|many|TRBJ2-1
CAWSGGLTEEQFF
TGTGCCTGGAGTGGAGGTCTGACAGAGGAGCAGTTCTTC
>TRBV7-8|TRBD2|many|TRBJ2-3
CASSSLTSGDTQYF
TGTGCCAGCAGCTCCCTAACTAGCGGGGATACGCAGTATTTT
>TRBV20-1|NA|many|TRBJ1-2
CSARSPIHHYGYTF
TGCAGTGCTAGAAGTCCCATTCACCACTATGGCTACACCTTC
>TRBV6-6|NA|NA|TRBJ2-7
CASSSAAGDTYEQYF
TGTGCCAGCAGTTCTGCCGCAGGGGACACCTACGAGCAGTACTTC
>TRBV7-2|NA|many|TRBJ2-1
CASSSRTGASVNNEQFF
TGTGCCAGCAGCTCACGGACCGGGGCTAGCGTGAACAATGAGCAGTTCTTC
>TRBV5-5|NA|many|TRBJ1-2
CASSQGRALSYGYTF
TGTGCCAGCAGTCAAGGCCGGGCCCTCTCCTATGGCTACACCTTC
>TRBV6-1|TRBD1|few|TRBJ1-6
CASPGTGENSPLHF
TGTGCCAGCCCCGGGACAGGGGAGAATTCACCCCTCCACTTT
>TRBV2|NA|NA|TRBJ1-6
CASSVRGSPNSPLHF
TGTGCCAGCAGTGTAAGGGGGAGCCCTAATTCACCCCTCCACTTT
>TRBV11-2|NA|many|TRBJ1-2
CASSLGGGGPYGYTF
TGTGCCAGCAGCTTAGGGGGAGGTGGGCCCTATGGCTACACCTTC
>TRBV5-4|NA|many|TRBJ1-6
CASSLNREGSPLHF
TGTGCCAGCAGCTTGAACAGGGAAGGCTCACCCCTCCACTTT
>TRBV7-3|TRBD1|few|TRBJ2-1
CASSLMGQGSYNEQFF
TGTGCCAGCAGCTTAATGGGACAGGGGTCCTACAATGAGCAGTTCTTC
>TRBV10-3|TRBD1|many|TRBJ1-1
CAIHAGQGNSEAFF
TGTGCCATTCATGCAGGACAGGGGAACTCTGAAGCTTTCTTT
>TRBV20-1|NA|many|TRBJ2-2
CSARGGSLPGELFF
TGCAGTGCTAGAGGAGGGTCCCTACCAGGGGAGCTGTTTTTT
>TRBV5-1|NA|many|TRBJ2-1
CASSLRRSSYNEQFF
TGCGCCAGCAGCTTGAGACGGAGCTCCTACAATGAGCAGTTCTTC
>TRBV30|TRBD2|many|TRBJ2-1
CAWRDRMGAGGLNEQFF
TGTGCCTGGAGGGACCGTATGGGAGCGGGGGGCCTCAATGAGCAGTTCTTC
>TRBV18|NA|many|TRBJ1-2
CASSLTENDGYTF
TGTGCCAGCTCACTGACGGAGAACGATGGCTACACCTTC
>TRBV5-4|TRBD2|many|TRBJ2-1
CASSLPFGTSGDNEQFF
TGTGCCAGCAGCTTACCTTTTGGGACTAGCGGAGACAATGAGCAGTTCTTC
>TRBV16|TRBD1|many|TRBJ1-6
CASSQQRDRVKSPLHF
TGTGCCAGCAGCCAACAGCGGGACAGGGTAAAGTCACCCCTCCACTTT
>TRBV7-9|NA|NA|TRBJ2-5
CASSPTAGSEGTQYF
TGTGCCAGCAGCCCTACAGCAGGGTCGGAAGGGACCCAGTACTTC
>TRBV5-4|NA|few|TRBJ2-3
CASCLFGAGTQYF
TGTGCCAGCTGTCTCTTTGGGGCTGGTACGCAGTATTTT
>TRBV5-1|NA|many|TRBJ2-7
CASSPWDGSYEQYF
TGCGCCAGCAGCCCCTGGGACGGCTCCTACGAGCAGTACTTC
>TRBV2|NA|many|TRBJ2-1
CASSAGVYNEQFF
TGTGCCAGCAGCGCCGGGGTTTACAATGAGCAGTTCTTC
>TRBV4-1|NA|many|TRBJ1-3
CASSPWFGQGRNTIYF
TGCGCCAGCAGCCCTTGGTTCGGGCAGGGTCGAAACACCATATATTTT
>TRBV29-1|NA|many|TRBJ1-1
CSVPLMGSREAFF
TGCAGCGTTCCCCTGATGGGGTCAAGGGAGGCTTTCTTT
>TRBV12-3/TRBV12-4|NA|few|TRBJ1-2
CASSFQGVYTF
TGTGCCAGCAGTTTTCAGGGAGTCTACACCTTC
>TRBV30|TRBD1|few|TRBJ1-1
CAWREGAWAFF
TGTGCCTGGAGAGAGGGGGCTTGGGCTTTCTTT
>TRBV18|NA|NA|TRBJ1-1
CASSPGGEKGTEAFF
TGTGCCAGCTCACCCGGCGGGGAAAAAGGCACTGAAGCTTTCTTT
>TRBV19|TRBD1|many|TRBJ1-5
CASRRDRAFGNQPQHF
TGTGCCAGTAGAAGAGACAGGGCGTTTGGGAATCAGCCCCAGCATTTT
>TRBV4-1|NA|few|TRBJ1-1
CASSHTITGLNEAFF
TGCGCCAGCAGCCACACTATCACAGGGCTCAATGAAGCTTTCTTT
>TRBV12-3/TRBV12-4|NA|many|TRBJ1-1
CASQGGGPEAFF
TGTGCCAGCCAGGGAGGGGGGCCTGAAGCTTTCTTT
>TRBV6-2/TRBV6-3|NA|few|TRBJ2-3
CASSYLTTGTDTQYF
TGTGCCAGCAGTTACCTCACGACGGGCACAGATACGCAGTATTTT
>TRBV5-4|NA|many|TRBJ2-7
CASSTTGTGYEQYF
TGTGCCAGCAGCACCACCGGGACGGGCTACGAGCAGTACTTC
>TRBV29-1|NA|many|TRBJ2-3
CSVTTARGTQYF
TGCAGCGTTACGACGGCAAGAGGTACGCAGTATTTT
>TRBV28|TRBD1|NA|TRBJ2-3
CASSPGQGRGADTQYF
TGTGCCAGCAGTCCCGGACAGGGAAGAGGGGCAGATACGCAGTATTTT
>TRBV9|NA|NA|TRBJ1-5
CASSVTDINQPQHF
TGTGCCAGCAGCGTTACAGACATCAATCAGCCCCAGCATTTT
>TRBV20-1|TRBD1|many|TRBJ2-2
CSARHRGNGELFF
TGCAGTGCTCGCCACAGGGGAAACGGGGAGCTGTTTTTT
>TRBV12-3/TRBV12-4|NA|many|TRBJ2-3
CASSLVGWGTDTQYF
TGTGCCAGCAGTTTAGTGGGTTGGGGCACAGATACGCAGTATTTT
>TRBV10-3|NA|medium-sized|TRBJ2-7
CAISAGLEYEQYF
TGTGCCATCTCTGCAGGGTTAGAGTACGAGCAGTACTTC
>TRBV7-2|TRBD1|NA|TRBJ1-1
CASSSRTGEAFF
TGTGCCAGCAGCTCAAGGACAGGGGAAGCTTTCTTT
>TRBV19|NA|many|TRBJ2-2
CASSRTAGELFF
TGTGCCAGTAGTAGGACAGCCGGGGAGCTGTTTTTT
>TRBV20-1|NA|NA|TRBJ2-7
CSARDSRGLAYEQYF
TGCAGTGCTAGAGACTCCCGTGGGTTAGCCTACGAGCAGTACTTC
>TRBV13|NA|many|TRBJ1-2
CASSLRGVAASNYGYTF
TGTGCCAGCAGCCTCCGGGGGGTCGCAGCTTCTAACTATGGCTACACCTTC
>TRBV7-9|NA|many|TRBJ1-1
CASSLSGLNTEAFF
TGTGCCAGCAGCTTATCAGGGCTGAACACTGAAGCTTTCTTT
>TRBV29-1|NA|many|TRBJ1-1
CSVEKSLSGDAFF
TGCAGCGTTGAGAAAAGTCTGTCAGGGGATGCTTTCTTT